The 10 T cell receptor beta chains given below trace back to one sample, sequenced in a study of spatial heterogeneity in lung cancer. General study results and limits: It was found that expanded intratumoral alpha and beta TCR counts tracked tumor mutation counts.

TCRdb reprocessed the 5' RACE reads with MiXCR, giving one entry per CDR3 protein. The sample has over 2,000 distinct CDR3 sequences; approximately 15% are singletons. Stated time point: sample taken at primary tumor resection. Which antigens these TCRs recognize remains unknown. The input for sequencing was lung tumor tissue, taken at surgery. These receptors all stem from a male donor with early-stage non-small cell lung cancer.

This clonotype rates as medium-sized (0.01 to 0.1%). The chain links TRBV11-2 to TRBJ2-3; D is ambiguous. This CDR3 contains 12 residues. V was cut by 1 base and J by 4 bases, with 3 bases left in between. The germline V gene encodes CDR1 SGHAT and CDR2 FQNNGV. DNA of the CDR3: TGTGCCAGCAGCTTAGTTCCAGATACGCAGTATTTT. Encoded protein: CASSLVPDTQYF.

This clonotype is categorized as medium-sized. CDR3 loop: CASSYGGGDYGYTF. CDR3 nucleotide sequence: TGTGCCAGCAGTTACGGGGGGGGAGACTATGGCTACACCTTC. The chain recombines TRBV6-6 with TRBJ1-2; TRBD1 is a possible D gene (5 bases). V was trimmed by 2 bases and J by 3 bases, leaving 10 bases between them. The CDR3 consists of 14 residues. Germline V gene sequence: CDR1 MNHNY, CDR2 SVGAGI (reference sequence).

By share, this clonotype counts as large. This chain uses TRBV6-2 or TRBV6-3 with TRBJ2-4; 8 nucleotides agree with TRBD1. The germline gives CDR1 MNHEY, CDR2 SVGEGT. CDR3 length equals 15 residues. J was trimmed by 3 bases and V by 9 bases; bases with no gene match: 10. This CDR3 is CASGGRGLFKNIQYF. CDR3 nucleotide sequence: TGTGCCAGTGGGGGCAGGGGGCTTTTCAAAAACATTCAGTACTTC.

V gene TRBV2 combines with J gene TRBJ2-2; no definite D call. The germline V gene has CDR1 SNHLY and CDR2 FYNNEI. The V end was cut by 4 bases, the J end by 6 bases, with 6 bases between. The length of the CDR3 is 12 residues. The CDR3 coding sequence is TGTGCCAGCAGTGCTGGGTCCGGGGAGCTGTTTTTT. This codes for CASSAGSGELFF.

This clonotype qualifies as medium-sized. The chain has TRBV19 and TRBJ2-2, with a tentative D call TRBD2 (5 bases). There are 16 residues in the CDR3. Germline CDR1 LNHDA, CDR2 SQIVND (reference sequence). The V gene lost 1 base and the J gene lost 2 bases, with 11 bases spanning the gap. The CDR3 sequence is CASSIGGSDNTGELFF. The CDR3 region has the DNA TGTGCCAGTAGTATAGGGGGTAGCGATAACACCGGGGAGCTGTTTTTT.

This clonotype is medium-sized (0.01 to 0.1%) within its sample. J is TRBJ2-7 and V is TRBV4-1; TRBD1 matches 7 bases. The V gene end was trimmed by 6 bases and the J gene end by 0 bases; junction bases not matched to a gene: 5. The CDR3 is 14 amino acids. Germline V CDR1 and CDR2: MGHRA, YSYEKL. This chain's CDR3 is CASSPGTASYEQYF. CDR3 sequence (DNA): TGCGCCAGCAGTCCGGGGACAGCCTCCTACGAGCAGTACTTC.

By share of the sample, this clonotype is medium-sized. This chain uses TRBV7-3 with TRBJ1-1; TRBD1 matches 7 bases. CDR3 length equals 13 residues. Per the germline V gene, CDR1 is SGHTA and CDR2 is FQGTGA. Trimming at V came to 5 bases and at J to 5 bases, leaving 5 bases not matched to a gene. The CDR3 is CASSAAQGTEAFF. CDR3 in DNA: TGTGCCAGCAGCGCAGCACAGGGGACTGAAGCTTTCTTT.

The chain couples TRBV25-1 to TRBJ1-3; perhaps TRBD1 as D (5 bases). The germline V gene has CDR1 MGHDK and CDR2 SYGVNS. The CDR3 contains 13 residues. V was pared by 3 bases and J by 6 bases, with 9 bases between. As DNA, the CDR3 is TGTGCCAGCAGTGACAGGGAGGAAAACACCATATATTTT. Translation: CASSDREENTIYF.

In its sample, this clonotype ranks as medium-sized (0.01 to 0.1%). The V and J genes are TRBV23-1 and TRBJ1-2; D is perhaps TRBD1 (6 bases). TRBV23-1 is known as an ORF, though its function is uncertain. The CDR3 totals 16 residues. V was cut by 3 bases and J by 4 bases, with 18 bases left in between. CDR3 nucleotide sequence: TGCGCCAGCAGTCAGAATCAGCAGGGGTGCGGCTATGGCTACACCTTC. Translating it yields CASSQNQQGCGYGYTF.

Notes on this clonotype: A much more abundant neighbour one base away suggests this may be a read error. V and J are TRBV18 and TRBJ1-1, with D maybe TRBD1 (6 bases). The CDR3 sequence is 17 residues long. CDR1 is KGHSH and CDR2 is LQKENI in the germline V gene. The V gene lost 4 bases and the J gene lost 3 bases, with 21 bases spanning the gap. The CDR3 reads CASSQNPQQGRDTEAFF. CDR3 in DNA: TGTGCCAGCTCACAAAACCCCCAACAGGGACGGGACACTGAAGCTTTCTTT. Filled out from reference TRBV18 and TRBJ1-1, the complete variable domain reads NAGVMQNPRHLVRRRGQEARLRCSPMKGHSHVYWYRQLPEEGLKFMVYLQKENIIDESGMPKERFSAEFPKEGPSILRIQQVVRGDSAAYFCASSQNPQQGRDTEAFFGQGTRLTVV.